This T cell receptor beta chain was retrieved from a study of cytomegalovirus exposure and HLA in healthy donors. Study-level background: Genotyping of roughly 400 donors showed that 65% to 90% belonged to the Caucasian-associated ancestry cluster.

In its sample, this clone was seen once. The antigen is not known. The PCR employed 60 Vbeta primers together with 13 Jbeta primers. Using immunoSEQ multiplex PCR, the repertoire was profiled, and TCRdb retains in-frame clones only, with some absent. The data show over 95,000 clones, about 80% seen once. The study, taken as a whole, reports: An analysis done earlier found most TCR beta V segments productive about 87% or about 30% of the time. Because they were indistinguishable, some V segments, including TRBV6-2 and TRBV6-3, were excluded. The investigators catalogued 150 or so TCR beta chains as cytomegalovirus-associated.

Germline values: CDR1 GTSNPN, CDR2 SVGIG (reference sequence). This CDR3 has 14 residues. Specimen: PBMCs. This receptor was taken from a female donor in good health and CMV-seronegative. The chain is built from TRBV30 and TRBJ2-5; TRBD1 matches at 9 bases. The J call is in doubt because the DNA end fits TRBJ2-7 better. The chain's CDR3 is CAWATGGSAYEQYF. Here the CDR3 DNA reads TGTGCCTGGGCGACAGGGGGTTCAGCATACGAGCAGTACTTC.